Below, 4 T cell receptor beta chains from the same sample are listed, as sequenced in a study of blood T cell repertoires in COVID-19. Measured with immunoSEQ multiplex PCR; TCRdb has only the in-frame clones, and not every one. Here the sample spans under 200,000 clones, 85% to 90% being singletons. Sequenced: peripheral blood. The receptors were sampled from an elderly woman with COVID-19, enrolled during active disease.

The gene calls are TRBV28 and TRBJ2-5, with TRBD2 as a possible D gene (5 bases). The V and J ends lost 3 bases and 4 bases respectively, with 18 bases between them. Germline loops: CDR1 MDHEN, CDR2 SYDVKM. There are 16 residues in the CDR3. Here the CDR3 reads CASSLNPSVGGETQYF. As DNA, the CDR3 is TGTGCCAGCAGTTTGAACCCGTCAGTTGGAGGAGAGACCCAGTACTTC.

V is TRBV6-5 and J is TRBJ2-1, with TRBD2 matching 7 bases. The ends lost 8 bases at V and 4 bases at J; junction bases unmatched: 8. CDR3 length: 14 residues. Germline values: CDR1 MNHEY, CDR2 SVGAGI. This chain's CDR3 is CASRGGRNYNEQFF. In nucleotides, the CDR3 is TGTGCCAGCCGCGGGGGAAGGAATTACAATGAGCAGTTCTTC.

The chain recombines TRBV19 with TRBJ1-4, with 8 positions matching TRBD1. There are 15 residues in the CDR3. The V gene end was trimmed by 5 bases and the J gene end by 7 bases; junction bases not matched to a gene: 9. From germline, CDR1 is LNHDA and CDR2 SQIVND (reference sequence). CDR3 amino acids: CASSPRTGLVEKLFF. For the CDR3, the DNA is TGTGCCAGTAGTCCCCGGACAGGGTTAGTTGAAAAACTGTTTTTT. The variable domain in full, with the rest retrieved from reference TRBV19 and TRBJ1-4, is DGGITQSPKYLFRKEGQNVTLSCEQNLNHDAMYWYRQDPGQGLRLIYYSQIVNDFQKGDIAEGYSVSREKKESFPLTVTSAQKNPTAFYLCASSPRTGLVEKLFFGSGTQLSVL.

The genes are TRBV5-1 and TRBJ2-5, with a tentative D call TRBD1 (6 bases). Trimming cost V 3 bases and J 2 bases, with 8 bases left between them. Germline V lookup: CDR1 SGHRS, CDR2 YFSETQ. The CDR3 spans 13 residues. For the CDR3, the DNA is TGCGCCAGCAGCTGGACAGAACAAGAGACCCAGTACTTC. As protein: CASSWTEQETQYF.